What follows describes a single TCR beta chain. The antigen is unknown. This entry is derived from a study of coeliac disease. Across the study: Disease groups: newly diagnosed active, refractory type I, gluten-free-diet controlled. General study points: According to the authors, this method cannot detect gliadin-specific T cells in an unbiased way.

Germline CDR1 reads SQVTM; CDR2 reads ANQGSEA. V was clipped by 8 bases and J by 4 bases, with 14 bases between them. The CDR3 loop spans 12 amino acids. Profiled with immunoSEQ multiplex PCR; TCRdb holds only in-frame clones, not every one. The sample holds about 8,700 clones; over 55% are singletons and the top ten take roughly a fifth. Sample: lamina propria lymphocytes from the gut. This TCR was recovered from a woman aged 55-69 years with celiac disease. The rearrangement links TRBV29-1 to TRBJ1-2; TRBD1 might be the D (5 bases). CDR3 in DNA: TGCAGCACCGACAGTGTGGGCTATGGCTACACCTTC. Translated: CSTDSVGYGYTF.